This TCR beta chain was profiled in a study of T cell responses to AZD1222 COVID-19 vaccine. Findings of the study overall: At baseline, seropositivity was found in only a handful of AZD1222 recipients. Mapped onto spike, vaccine-associated CD4 TCRs spanned it and were dominant at 160-218 and 743-854.

The table came from immunoSEQ multiplex PCR; TCRdb's copy has only in-frame clones and leaves some out. The table shows approximately 35,000 clones, with around nine tenths occurring only once. To note about this clone: Its antigen is unidentified.

The material sequenced was peripheral blood, taken on day 0 of AZD1222 vaccination. This TCR derives from an adult in good health.

The CDR3 is CASSQGSWGPPGMNTEAFF. CDR3 bases: TGTGCCAGCAGCCAAGGTTCGTGGGGTCCTCCTGGGATGAACACTGAAGCTTTCTTT. This chain links TRBV14 with TRBJ1-1; no clear D gene. The CDR3 contains 19 residues. The V and J ends lost 1 base and 0 bases respectively, with 21 bases between them. Per the germline V gene, CDR1 is SGHDN and CDR2 is FVKESK.